This paragraph covers one T cell receptor (beta chain) sequence. Its antigen remains undetermined. Within one base of it there is no much larger clone, and no base qualities were kept. This sample was included in a study of OX40 agonist ivuxolimab in advanced cancers. Looking at the study overall: Ivuxolimab was an agonistic, fully human IgG2 monoclonal antibody directed against OX40 (CD134), a costimulatory receptor. In the dose-escalation cohort, nearly 85% of patients were male, and the mean age was 60 years with a range of about 20 to 80. Patients were allowed to have had prior anti-PD-1, anti-PD-L1 or anti-CTLA-4 therapy, and roughly two fifths of the dose-escalation patients had been treated with checkpoint inhibitors. Of the roughly 50 dose-escalation patients, hepatocellular carcinoma was present in around 20, melanoma in approximately 15, renal cell carcinoma in 9 and head and neck cancer in 9. Peripheral TCRbeta sequencing was intended to test whether TCR sequence diversity was altered and clonal T-cell expansion was caused by ivuxolimab. The monotherapy dose-escalation portion (N of about 57 patients) of the phase I ivuxolimab trial is reported in the paper. Three dose-escalation patients achieved partial responses, one with hepatocellular carcinoma and two with cutaneous melanoma. Intravenous ivuxolimab was administered to patients every 2 weeks at six dose levels: 0.01, 0.1, 0.3, 1.5, 3 and 10 mg/kg. The paper as a whole reports these results and caveats: Partial responders in the 0.1-3.0 mg/kg groups had among the lowest normalized peripheral clonal expansion, especially among CD8+ T cells. Which antigens the clonally expanded peripheral T cells were specific for was not determined. Clonal expansion of both CD4+ and CD8+ blood T cells was observed from baseline to week 6 at doses 0.1 to 3.0 mg/kg. Low levels of normalized T-cell clonal expansion were also seen in some nonresponding patients. After ivuxolimab, more expanded clones were found on average in CD8+ T cells than in CD4+ T cells.

For sequencing of the TCRbeta CDR3 region, genomic DNA was extracted from the sorted cells. The immunoSEQ Assay was used to sequence the TCRbeta CDR3 regions. TCRdb took over this immuneACCESS table, retaining in-frame rearrangements with V and J assigned. Such tables are incomplete; in checked studies, under half of the missing clones stem from an unresolved V gene, and the remainder is unexplained. This sample comprises fewer than 90,000 clones, approximately 90% of them detected only once. Approximately 0.38% of the sample is in the top ten clones. The V end loses 6 bases and the J end loses 4 bases, and a stretch of 16 bases separates them. Taken from the germline V gene, the CDR1 and CDR2 loops are SGDLS and YYNGEE. The CDR3 covers 15 residues, taking in both the cysteine and the phenylalanine. The read is trimmed to its CDR3 DNA, 45 bases read in frame from base 1. Patients with a history of autoimmune disease or receiving systemic immunosuppression were excluded from the trial. Peripheral blood for TCR sequencing was drawn from every dose cohort at baseline, at cycle 4 day 1 and at cycle 7 day 1. Samples came from an open-label, multicenter, first-in-human phase I dose-escalation trial of ivuxolimab. The trial enrolled adults with locally advanced or metastatic head and neck squamous cell, hepatocellular, melanoma or renal cell carcinoma. Before TCR sequencing, CD4+ T cells and CD8+ T cells from peripheral blood were sorted into separate populations.

The input for sequencing was CD4+ or CD8+ T cells sorted from blood, taken in a trial of the OX40 agonist ivuxolimab. This clonotype was sampled from an adult with an advanced solid tumor such as melanoma, head and neck, liver or kidney cancer. This chain is built from TRBV9 and TRBJ2-2; the D segment could be TRBD2, given 6 matching bases. The DNA is TGTGCCAGCACTCGCGATACCGGGGGCACCGGGGAGCTGTTTTTT. It codes for CASTRDTGGTGELFF.